The clone carrying this T cell receptor beta chain has at least ten counts. Its antigen remains unidentified. From germline, CDR1 is SNHLY and CDR2 FYNNEI. The CDR3 extends over 14 amino acids. The V end lost 3 bases, the J end lost 1 base, and 7 bases lay between the germline ends. From the multiplex PCR reads, TCRdb called clonotypes with MiXCR, one entry per CDR3 protein. This sample has approximately 37,000 distinct CDR3 sequences, with roughly 36% found just once. This record belongs to a study of breast tumors, draining lymph nodes, adjacent tissues. Study-wide points: That most tumor T cells come from lymph nodes remained unproven. Luminal-like breast cancer showed significantly greater tumor-nontumor repertoire similarity than basal-like breast cancer did. Tumor repertoires ranked between lymph nodes and nontumor tissue in diversity, with V and J gene preferences. Data fit most tumor T cells coming from lymph node, expanding in tumor.

This rearrangement joins TRBV2 to TRBJ1-3; no definite D call. Input material: breast tumor tissue. This receptor was identified in a female donor with breast cancer. Some clones in this sample may be carry-over from other donors' samples. CDR3 nucleotides: TGTGCCAGCAGTGATCAAAGGTCTGGAAACACCATATATTTT. It specifies CASSDQRSGNTIYF.